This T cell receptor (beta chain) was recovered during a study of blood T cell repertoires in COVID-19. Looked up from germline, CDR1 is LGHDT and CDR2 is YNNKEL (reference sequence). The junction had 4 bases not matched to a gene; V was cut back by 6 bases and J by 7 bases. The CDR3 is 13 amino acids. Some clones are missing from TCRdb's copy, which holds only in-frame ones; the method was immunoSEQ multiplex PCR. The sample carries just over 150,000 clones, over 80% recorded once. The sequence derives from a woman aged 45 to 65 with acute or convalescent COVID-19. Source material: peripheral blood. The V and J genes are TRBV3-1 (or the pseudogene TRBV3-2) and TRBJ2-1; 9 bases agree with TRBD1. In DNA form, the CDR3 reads TGTGCCAGCAGAGGACAGGGGAGGAATGAGCAGTTCTTC. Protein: CASRGQGRNEQFF.